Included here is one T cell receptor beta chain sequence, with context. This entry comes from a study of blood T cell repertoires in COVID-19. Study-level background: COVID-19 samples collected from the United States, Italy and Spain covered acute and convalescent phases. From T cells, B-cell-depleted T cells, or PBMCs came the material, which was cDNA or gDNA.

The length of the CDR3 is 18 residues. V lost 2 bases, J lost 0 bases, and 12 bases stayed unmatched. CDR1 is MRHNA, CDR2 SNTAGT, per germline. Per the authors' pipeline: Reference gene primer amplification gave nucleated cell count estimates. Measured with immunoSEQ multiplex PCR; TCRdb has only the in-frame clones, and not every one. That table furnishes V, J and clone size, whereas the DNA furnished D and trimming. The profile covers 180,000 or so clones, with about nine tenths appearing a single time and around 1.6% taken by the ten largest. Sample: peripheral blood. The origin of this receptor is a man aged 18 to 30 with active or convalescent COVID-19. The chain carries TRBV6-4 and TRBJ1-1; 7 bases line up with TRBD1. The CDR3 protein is CASSDPNRQGVMNTEAFF. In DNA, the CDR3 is TGTGCCAGCAGTGACCCGAATAGACAGGGAGTTATGAACACTGAAGCTTTCTTT.